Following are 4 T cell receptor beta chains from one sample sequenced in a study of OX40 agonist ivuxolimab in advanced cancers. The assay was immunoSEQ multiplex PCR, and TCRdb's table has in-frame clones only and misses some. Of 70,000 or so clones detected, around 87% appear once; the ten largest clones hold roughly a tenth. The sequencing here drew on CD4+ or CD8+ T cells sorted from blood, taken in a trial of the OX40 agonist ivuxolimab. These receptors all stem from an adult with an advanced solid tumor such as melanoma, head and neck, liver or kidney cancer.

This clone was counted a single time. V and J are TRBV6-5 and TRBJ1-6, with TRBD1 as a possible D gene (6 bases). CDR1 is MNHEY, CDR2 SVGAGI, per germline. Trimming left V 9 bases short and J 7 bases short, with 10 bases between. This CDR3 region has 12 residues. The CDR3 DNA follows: TGTGCCAGTGGACAGACGAATTCACCCCTCCACTTT. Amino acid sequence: CASGQTNSPLHF.

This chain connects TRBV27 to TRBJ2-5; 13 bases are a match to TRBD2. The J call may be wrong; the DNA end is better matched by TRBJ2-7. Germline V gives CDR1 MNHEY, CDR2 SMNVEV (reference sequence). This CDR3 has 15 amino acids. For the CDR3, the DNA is TGTGCCAGCAGATTCGGACTAGCGGGAGTGAACGAGCAGTACTTC. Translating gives CASRFGLAGVNEQYF.

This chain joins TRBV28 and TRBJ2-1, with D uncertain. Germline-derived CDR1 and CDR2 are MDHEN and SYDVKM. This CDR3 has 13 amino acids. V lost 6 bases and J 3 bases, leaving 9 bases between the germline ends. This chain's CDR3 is CASRVSHYNEQFF. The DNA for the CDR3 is TGTGCCAGCAGGGTTTCCCACTACAATGAGCAGTTCTTC. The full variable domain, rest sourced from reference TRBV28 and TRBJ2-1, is DVKVTQSSRYLVKRTGEKVFLECVQDMDHENMFWYRQDPGLGLRLIYFSYDVKMKEKGDIPEGYSVSREKKERFSLILESASTNQTSMYLCASRVSHYNEQFFGPGTRLTVL.

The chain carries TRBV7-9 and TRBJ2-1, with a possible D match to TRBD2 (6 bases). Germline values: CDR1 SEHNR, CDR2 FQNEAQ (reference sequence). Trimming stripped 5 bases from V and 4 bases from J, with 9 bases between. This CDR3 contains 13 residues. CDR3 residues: CASSRDWYNEQFF. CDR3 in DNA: TGTGCCAGCAGCAGGGACTGGTACAATGAGCAGTTCTTC.